A single sample is the source of the 11 T cell receptor beta chains below, sequenced in a study of Graves' ophthalmopathy and Graves' hyperthyroidism. Amplified TCR beta CDR3 regions were obtained using RNA transcripts as template. An opening RT-PCR round employed HTBI primers and preceded a second-round multiplex PCR. MiXCR, run by TCRdb on the multiplex PCR reads, gives a single entry per CDR3 protein. The sample holds about 500,000 distinct CDR3 sequences; around 14% are singletons and the top ten take about a tenth. The sequenced material came from blood. The receptors here all came from a woman between 25 and 40 years old with Graves' ophthalmopathy.

This clonotype was recorded many times. The chain couples TRBV20-1 to TRBJ1-1; tentative D call: TRBD1 (5 bases). Germline V gene sequence: CDR1 DFQATT, CDR2 SNEGSKA (reference sequence). The CDR3 length is 13 residues. V was cut by 3 bases and J by 1 base, with 9 bases left in between. The CDR3 sequence is CSARGDPNTEAFF. CDR3 bases: TGCAGTGCTAGGGGGGACCCGAACACTGAAGCTTTCTTT.

This clonotype was observed at least ten times. This chain connects TRBV6-1 to TRBJ1-5; 12 bases agree with TRBD1. Germline CDR1 reads MNHNS; CDR2 reads SASEGT. Losses at the gene ends were 3 bases for V and 5 bases for J; bases not matched to a gene: 5. The CDR3 has 16 residues. The CDR3 sequence: CASSEPGQGADQPQHF. The CDR3 DNA is TGTGCCAGCAGTGAGCCGGGACAGGGGGCCGATCAGCCCCAGCATTTT.

This CDR3 reads CASSPRPGTSGLLAKNIQYF. The CDR3 DNA reads TGTGCCAGCTCACCCCGGCCGGGGACTAGCGGTCTACTAGCCAAAAACATTCAGTACTTC. This rearrangement joins TRBV18 to TRBJ2-4; 11 bases fit TRBD2. CDR1 and CDR2 from the germline V gene are KGHSH and LQKENI. The CDR3 is 20 amino acids. The ends lost 3 bases at V and 0 bases at J; junction bases unmatched: 13.

This clonotype was seen many times. The chain uses TRBV11-2 and TRBJ2-7; TRBD2 agrees at 8 bases. CDR1 and CDR2 (germline): SGHAT, FQNNGV. This CDR3 is built from 14 residues. V trimming: 3 bases; J trimming: 6 bases; junction bases outside the gene matches: 7. The CDR3 region is CASSFSAGAPEQYF. CDR3 coding DNA: TGTGCCAGCAGCTTTTCAGCGGGAGCCCCCGAGCAGTACTTC.

This clonotype was picked up many times. The rearrangement links TRBV27 to TRBJ2-7; D uncertain. V lost 0 bases, J lost 5 bases, and 5 bases lay in between. CDR1 is MNHEY, CDR2 SMNVEV, per germline (reference sequence). There are 12 residues in the CDR3. The CDR3 loop is CASSLSINEQYF. The CDR3 DNA follows: TGTGCCAGCAGTTTATCGATCAACGAGCAGTACTTC.

This clonotype was observed many times. Mismatch with germline at one junction end may stem from a read error. CDR3 nucleotides: TGTGCCAGCAGCTTAGGGGCGGGTGGCTACACCTTC. It translates to CASSLGAGGYTF. The genes are TRBV12-3 or TRBV12-4 and TRBJ1-2; D is possibly TRBD1 (5 bases). This CDR3 comprises 12 residues.

This clonotype has ten or more counts. The J gene is TRBJ1-1, the V gene TRBV6-1; the D is unclear. Germline CDR1 and CDR2: MNHNS and SASEGT. CDR3 length: 15 residues. V lost 7 bases to trimming and J lost 0 bases, with 15 bases between them. The CDR3 coding sequence is TGTGCCAGCACCCACGCCCAAGGGATGAACACTGAAGCTTTCTTT. It yields the protein CASTHAQGMNTEAFF.

This clonotype was seen at least ten times. V is TRBV6-1 and J is TRBJ1-6; D remains unclear. There are 14 residues in the CDR3. V was cut by 6 bases and J by 5 bases, with 11 bases left in between. CDR1 and CDR2 from the germline V gene are MNHNS and SASEGT. For the CDR3, the DNA is TGTGCCAGCAGAAGAAGACCTGATAATTCACCCCTCCACTTT. It specifies CASRRRPDNSPLHF.

At least ten counts were recorded for this clonotype. In DNA, the CDR3 is TGTGCCTGGAGGGGGGGACAGGGATTCGGCTACACCTTC. Its protein product is CAWRGGQGFGYTF. The chain is built from TRBV30 and TRBJ1-2, with 9 bases that match TRBD1. V lost 3 bases, J lost 8 bases, and 7 bases stayed unmatched. The CDR3 is 13 residues long. Germline CDR1 GTSNPN, CDR2 SVGIG (reference sequence). Filled out from reference TRBV30 and TRBJ1-2, the complete variable domain reads SQTIHQWPATLVQPVGSPLSLECTVEGTSNPNLYWYRQAAGRGLQLLFYSVGIGQISSEVPQNLSASRPQDRQFILSSKKLLLSDSGFYLCAWRGGQGFGYTFGSGTRLTVV.

Ten or more counts support this clonotype. The chain uses TRBV12-5 and TRBJ1-2; no definite D call. This CDR3 spans 13 amino acids. Trimming removed 5 bases at V and 3 bases at J, with 10 bases between. Looked up from germline, CDR1 is LGHNT and CDR2 is FRNRAP. The CDR3 loop reads CASGPGVDYGYTF. The CDR3 nucleotides are TGTGCTAGTGGTCCCGGGGTGGACTATGGCTACACCTTC.

This clonotype was picked up many times. The CDR3 coding sequence is TGTGCCAGCAGTTCTCCCGTTTTGGGGGATCTGTACTATGGCTACACCTTC. Translation: CASSSPVLGDLYYGYTF. The J gene is TRBJ1-2, the V gene TRBV28, with D tentatively TRBD1 (5 bases). CDR3 size: 17 residues. Trimming pared 4 bases from V and 3 bases from J, leaving 21 bases between. CDR1 is MDHEN and CDR2 is SYDVKM in the germline V gene.